The sequence of this TCR beta chain was determined in a study of cytomegalovirus exposure and HLA in healthy donors. Findings of the study overall: Cytomegalovirus association was assigned to about 150 TCR beta chains.

The donors comprised healthy bone marrow donors. Comment on this clone: Its antigen is currently unknown.

PCR involved 60 Vbeta and 13 Jbeta primers. In the original analysis: Later, an analysis found 75 million to 100 million unique TCR beta chains, and roughly 9.9 million of these were shared. TCRdb's table, derived via immunoSEQ multiplex PCR, lists solely in-frame clones and lacks some. That table furnishes V, J and clone size, whereas the DNA furnished D and trimming. Altogether 100,000 or so clones are present, 75% to 90% being singletons, with the ten largest covering under 5%. The length of the CDR3 is 11 residues. In germline, CDR1 is SNHLY, CDR2 FYNNEI. V lost 11 bases, J lost 3 bases, and 9 bases lay in between.

The chain uses TRBV2 and TRBJ2-3; no firm D call. The receptor was derived from a man younger than 45 in good health and CMV-seronegative. The sequenced material came from PBMCs. Here the CDR3 DNA reads TGTGCCTACAGCAGTACAGATACGCAGTATTTT. This encodes CAYSSTDTQYF.